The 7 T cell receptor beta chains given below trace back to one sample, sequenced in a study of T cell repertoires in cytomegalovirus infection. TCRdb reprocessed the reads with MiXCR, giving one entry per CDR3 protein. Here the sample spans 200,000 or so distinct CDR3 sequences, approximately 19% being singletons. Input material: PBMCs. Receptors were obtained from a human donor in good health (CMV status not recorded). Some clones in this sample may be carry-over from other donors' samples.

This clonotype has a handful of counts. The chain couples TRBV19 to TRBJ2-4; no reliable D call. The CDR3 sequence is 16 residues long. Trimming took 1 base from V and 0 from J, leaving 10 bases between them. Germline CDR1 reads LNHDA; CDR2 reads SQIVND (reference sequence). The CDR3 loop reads CASSIGPERAKNIQYF. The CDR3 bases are TGTGCCAGTAGTATAGGGCCGGAAAGAGCCAAAAACATTCAGTACTTC.

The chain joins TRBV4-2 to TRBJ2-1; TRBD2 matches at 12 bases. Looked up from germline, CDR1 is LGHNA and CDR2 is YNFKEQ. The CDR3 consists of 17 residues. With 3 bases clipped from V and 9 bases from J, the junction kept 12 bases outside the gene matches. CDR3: CASSHTLAGGPLGEQFF. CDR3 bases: TGTGCCAGCAGCCATACCCTAGCGGGGGGGCCCCTAGGTGAGCAGTTCTTC.

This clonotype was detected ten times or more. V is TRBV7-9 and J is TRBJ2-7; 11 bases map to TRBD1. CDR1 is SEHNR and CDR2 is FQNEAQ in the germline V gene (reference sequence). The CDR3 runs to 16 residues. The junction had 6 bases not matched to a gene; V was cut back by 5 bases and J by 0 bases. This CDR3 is CASSLRDRGSSYEQYF. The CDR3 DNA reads TGTGCCAGCAGCCTCCGGGACAGGGGGAGCTCCTACGAGCAGTACTTC.

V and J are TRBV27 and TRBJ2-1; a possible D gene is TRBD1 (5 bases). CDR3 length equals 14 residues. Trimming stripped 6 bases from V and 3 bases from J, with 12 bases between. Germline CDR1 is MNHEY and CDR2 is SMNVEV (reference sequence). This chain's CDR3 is CASRPGAYYNEQFF. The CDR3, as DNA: TGTGCCAGCAGACCTGGGGCCTACTACAATGAGCAGTTCTTC.

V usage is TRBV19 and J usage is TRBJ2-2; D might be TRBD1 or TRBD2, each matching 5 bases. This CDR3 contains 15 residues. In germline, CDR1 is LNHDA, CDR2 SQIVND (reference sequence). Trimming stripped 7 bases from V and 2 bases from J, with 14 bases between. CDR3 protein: CASTLGTANTGELFF. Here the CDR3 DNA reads TGTGCCAGTACCCTGGGGACGGCCAACACCGGGGAGCTGTTTTTT. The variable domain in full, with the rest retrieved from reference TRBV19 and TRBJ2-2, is DGGITQSPKYLFRKEGQNVTLSCEQNLNHDAMYWYRQDPGQGLRLIYYSQIVNDFQKGDIAEGYSVSREKKESFPLTVTSAQKNPTAFYLCASTLGTANTGELFFGEGSRLTVL.

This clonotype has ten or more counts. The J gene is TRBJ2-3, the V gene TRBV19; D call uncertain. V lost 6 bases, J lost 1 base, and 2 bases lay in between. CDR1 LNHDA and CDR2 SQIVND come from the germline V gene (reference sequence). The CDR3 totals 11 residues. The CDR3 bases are TGTGCCAGTAGCCGCACAGATACGCAGTATTTT. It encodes CASSRTDTQYF.

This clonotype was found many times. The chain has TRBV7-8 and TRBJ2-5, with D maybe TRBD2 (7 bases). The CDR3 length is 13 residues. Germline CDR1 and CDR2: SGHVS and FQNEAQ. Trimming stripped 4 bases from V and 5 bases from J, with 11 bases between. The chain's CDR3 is CASSSGGRETQYF. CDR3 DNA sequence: TGTGCCAGCAGCTCGGGGGGCCGGGAGACCCAGTACTTC.